This T cell receptor beta chain comes out of a study of T cell changes during pregnancy in multiple sclerosis. Clones were read by immunoSEQ multiplex PCR, and TCRdb kept only the in-frame ones, dropping some. The sample holds about 84,000 clones, 94% seen once. V gave up 4 bases and J gave up 0 bases, with 11 bases separating them. The length of the CDR3 is 14 residues. The germline CDR1 and CDR2 sequences are SGHNT and YYREEE (reference sequence). The sequence was obtained from a female donor in good health, enrolled as a control in a pregnancy study. The chain is built from TRBV5-4 and TRBJ2-7; D is perhaps TRBD1 (6 bases). The material sequenced was peripheral blood, taken in the second trimester of pregnancy. The CDR3 sequence: CASSPDSPSYEQYF. The CDR3 DNA is TGTGCCAGCAGCCCGGACAGTCCCTCCTACGAGCAGTACTTC.